This T cell receptor beta chain came from a study of blood T cells in healthy people across ages. The V gene's germline CDR1 is SGHTA and CDR2 FQGTGA. Trimming pared 0 bases from V and 5 bases from J, leaving 17 bases between. The CDR3 totals 16 residues. Alongside a J-beta primer mix, a sample-barcoded 5' primer served in a second PCR lasting about 6 to 11 cycles. TCRdb fed the 5' RACE reads into MiXCR, producing one record per CDR3 protein. This sample has 800,000 to 950,000 distinct CDR3 sequences, with about 27% found just once. This clonotype was picked up a small number of times. These data were also filed under a second study, of T cells of mothers and their children.

The source is a woman in her thirties or forties in good health. The sequencing sample was made of blood. V is TRBV7-3 and J is TRBJ2-7, with D tentatively TRBD2 (5 bases). As DNA, the CDR3 is TGTGCCAGCAGCTTAACTGGAGGCCTCGATTCCGACGAGCAGTACTTC. Translation gives CASSLTGGLDSDEQYF. Based on the CDR3 plus reference TRBV7-3 and TRBJ2-7, the full variable domain is GAGVSQTPSNKVTEKGKYVELRCDPISGHTALYWYRQSLGQGPEFLIYFQGTGAADDSGLPNDRFFAVRPEGSVSTLKIQRTERGDSAVYLCASSLTGGLDSDEQYFGPGTRLTVT.